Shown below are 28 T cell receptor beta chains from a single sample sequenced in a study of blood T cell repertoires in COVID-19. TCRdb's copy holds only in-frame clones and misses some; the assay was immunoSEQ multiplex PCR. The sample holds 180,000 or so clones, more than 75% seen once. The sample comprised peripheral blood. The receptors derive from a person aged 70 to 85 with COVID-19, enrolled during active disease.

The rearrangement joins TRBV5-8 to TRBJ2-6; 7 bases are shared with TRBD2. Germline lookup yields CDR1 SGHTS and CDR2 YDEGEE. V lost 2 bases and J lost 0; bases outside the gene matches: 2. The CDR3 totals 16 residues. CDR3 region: CASSLRGGSGANVLTF. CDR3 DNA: TGTGCCAGCAGCTTACGCGGGGGCTCTGGGGCCAACGTCCTGACTTTC. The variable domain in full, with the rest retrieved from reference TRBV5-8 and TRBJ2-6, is EAGVTQSPTHLIKTRGQQATLRCSPISGHTSVYWYQQALGLGLQFLLWYDEGEERNRGNFPPRFSGRQFPNYSSELNVNALELEDSALYLCASSLRGGSGANVLTFGAGSRLTVL.

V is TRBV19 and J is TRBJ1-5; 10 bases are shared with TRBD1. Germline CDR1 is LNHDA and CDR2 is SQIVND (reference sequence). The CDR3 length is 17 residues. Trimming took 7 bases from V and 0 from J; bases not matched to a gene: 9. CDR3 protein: CASTAGQGGNSNQPQHF. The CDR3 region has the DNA TGTGCCAGTACAGCTGGACAGGGGGGAAATAGCAATCAGCCCCAGCATTTT.

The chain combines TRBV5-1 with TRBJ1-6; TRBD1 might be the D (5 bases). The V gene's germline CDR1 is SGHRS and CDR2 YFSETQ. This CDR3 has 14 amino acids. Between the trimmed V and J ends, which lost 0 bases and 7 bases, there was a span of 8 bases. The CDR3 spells CASSLGPGNSPLHF. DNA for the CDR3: TGCGCCAGCAGCTTGGGACCAGGGAATTCACCCCTCCACTTT.

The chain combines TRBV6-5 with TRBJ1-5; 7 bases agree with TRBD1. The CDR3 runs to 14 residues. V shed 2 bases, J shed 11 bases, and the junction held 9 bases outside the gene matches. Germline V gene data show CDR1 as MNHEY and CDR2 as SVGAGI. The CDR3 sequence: CASSYTDRDPAQHF. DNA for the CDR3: TGTGCCAGCAGTTACACCGACAGGGATCCGGCCCAGCATTTT.

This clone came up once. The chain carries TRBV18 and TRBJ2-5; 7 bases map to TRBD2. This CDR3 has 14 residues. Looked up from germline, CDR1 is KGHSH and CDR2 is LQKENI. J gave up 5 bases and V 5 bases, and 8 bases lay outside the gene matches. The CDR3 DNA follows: TGTGCCAGCTCATTAAAGCGGGATCTGGAGACCCAGTACTTC. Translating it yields CASSLKRDLETQYF.

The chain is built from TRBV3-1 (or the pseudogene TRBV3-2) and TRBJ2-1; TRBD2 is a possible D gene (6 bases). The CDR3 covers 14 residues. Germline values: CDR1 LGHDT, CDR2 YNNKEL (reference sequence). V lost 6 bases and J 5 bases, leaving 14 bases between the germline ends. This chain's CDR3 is CASREEAGHNEQFF. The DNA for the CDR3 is TGTGCCAGCAGAGAGGAAGCGGGCCACAATGAGCAGTTCTTC.

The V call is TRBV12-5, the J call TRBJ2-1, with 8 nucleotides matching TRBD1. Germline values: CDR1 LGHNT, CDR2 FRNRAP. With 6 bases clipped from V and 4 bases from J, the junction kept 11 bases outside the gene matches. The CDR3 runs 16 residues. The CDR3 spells CASGFAGGATYNEQFF. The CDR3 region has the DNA TGTGCTAGTGGGTTTGCAGGGGGCGCGACTTACAATGAGCAGTTCTTC.

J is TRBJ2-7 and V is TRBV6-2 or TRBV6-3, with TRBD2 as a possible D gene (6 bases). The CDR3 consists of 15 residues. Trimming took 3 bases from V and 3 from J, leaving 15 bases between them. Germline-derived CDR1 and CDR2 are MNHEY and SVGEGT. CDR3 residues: CASSYLDGSYYEQYF. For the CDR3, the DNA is TGTGCCAGCAGTTATCTAGACGGGAGTTACTACGAGCAGTACTTC.

The CDR3 region is CASSLLPGLNTEAFF. The DNA for the CDR3 is TGTGCCAGCAGCTTATTGCCAGGGTTGAACACTGAAGCTTTCTTT. The genes are TRBV7-2 and TRBJ1-1; D might be TRBD1 (5 bases). Deletions cut 2 bases from V and 0 bases from J, with 10 bases between. The CDR3 covers 15 residues. The germline CDR1 and CDR2 sequences are SGHTA and FQGNSA.

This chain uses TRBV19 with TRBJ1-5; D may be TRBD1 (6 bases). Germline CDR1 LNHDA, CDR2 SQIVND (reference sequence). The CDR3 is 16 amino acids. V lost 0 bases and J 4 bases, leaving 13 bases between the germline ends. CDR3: CASSIDQGLANQPQHF. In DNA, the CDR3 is TGTGCCAGTAGTATAGATCAGGGGTTAGCAAATCAGCCCCAGCATTTT.

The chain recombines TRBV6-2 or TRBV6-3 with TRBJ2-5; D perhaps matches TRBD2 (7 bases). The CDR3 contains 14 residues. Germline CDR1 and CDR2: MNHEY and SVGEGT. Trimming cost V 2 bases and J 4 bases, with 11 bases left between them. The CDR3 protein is CASSYGGALETQYF. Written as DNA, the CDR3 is TGTGCCAGCAGTTACGGGGGGGCCCTAGAGACCCAGTACTTC.

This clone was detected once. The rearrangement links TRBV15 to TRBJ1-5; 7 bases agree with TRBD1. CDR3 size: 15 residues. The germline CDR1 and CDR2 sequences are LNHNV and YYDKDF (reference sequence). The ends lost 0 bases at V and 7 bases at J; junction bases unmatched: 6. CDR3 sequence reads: CATSRDRRQGQPQHF. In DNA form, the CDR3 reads TGTGCCACCAGCAGAGATCGGAGACAGGGACAGCCCCAGCATTTT.

The DNA for the CDR3 is TGTGCCAGCAGTTTCAGGACAGTCCACAATGAGCAGTTCTTC. Amino acids: CASSFRTVHNEQFF. V and J are TRBV3-1 (or the pseudogene TRBV3-2) and TRBJ2-1, with a possible D match to TRBD1 (6 bases). This CDR3 comprises 14 residues. The germline V gene encodes CDR1 LGHDT and CDR2 YNNKEL (reference sequence). Trimming left V 6 bases short and J 5 bases short, with 14 bases between.

CDR3 residues: CASSYSEGAYEQYF. The CDR3 nucleotides read TGTGCCAGCAGTTACTCCGAGGGGGCCTACGAGCAGTACTTC. J is TRBJ2-7 and V is TRBV6-5; weak D call: TRBD1 (6 bases). Trimming cost V 0 bases and J 2 bases, with 8 bases left between them. This CDR3 has 14 amino acids. Germline loops: CDR1 MNHEY, CDR2 SVGAGI.

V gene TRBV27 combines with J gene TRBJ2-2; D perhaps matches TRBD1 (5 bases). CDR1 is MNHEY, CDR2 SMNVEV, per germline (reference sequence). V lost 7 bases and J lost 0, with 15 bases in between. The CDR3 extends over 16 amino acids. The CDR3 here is CASNPRQFSNTGELFF. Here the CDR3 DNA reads TGTGCCAGCAACCCCAGACAGTTTTCGAACACCGGGGAGCTGTTTTTT.

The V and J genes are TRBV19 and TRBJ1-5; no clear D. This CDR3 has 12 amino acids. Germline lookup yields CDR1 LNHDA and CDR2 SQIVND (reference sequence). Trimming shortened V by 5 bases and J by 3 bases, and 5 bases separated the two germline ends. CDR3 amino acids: CASSWPNQPQHF. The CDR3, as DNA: TGTGCCAGTAGTTGGCCCAATCAGCCCCAGCATTTT.

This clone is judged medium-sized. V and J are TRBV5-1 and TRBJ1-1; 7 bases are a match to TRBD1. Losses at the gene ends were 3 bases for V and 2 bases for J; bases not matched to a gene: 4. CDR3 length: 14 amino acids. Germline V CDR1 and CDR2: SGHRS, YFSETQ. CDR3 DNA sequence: TGCGCCAGCAGCTCCGGGACAGCAAACACTGAAGCTTTCTTT. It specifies CASSSGTANTEAFF.

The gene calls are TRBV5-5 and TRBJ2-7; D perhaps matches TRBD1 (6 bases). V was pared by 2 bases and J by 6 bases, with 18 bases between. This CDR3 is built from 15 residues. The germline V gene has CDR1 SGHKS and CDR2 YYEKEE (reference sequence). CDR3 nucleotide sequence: TGTGCCAGCAGCTTACCGGGACAAGGATCGGGCGAGCAGTACTTC. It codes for CASSLPGQGSGEQYF.

CDR3 DNA: TGTGCCAGCAGCTTTTCCAGCGGGAGTCACGAGCAGTACTTC. As protein: CASSFSSGSHEQYF. The chain recombines TRBV11-2 with TRBJ2-7; 8 positions match TRBD2. Germline loops: CDR1 SGHAT, CDR2 FQNNGV. Trimming at V came to 3 bases and at J to 5 bases, leaving 6 bases not matched to a gene. CDR3 size: 14 residues.

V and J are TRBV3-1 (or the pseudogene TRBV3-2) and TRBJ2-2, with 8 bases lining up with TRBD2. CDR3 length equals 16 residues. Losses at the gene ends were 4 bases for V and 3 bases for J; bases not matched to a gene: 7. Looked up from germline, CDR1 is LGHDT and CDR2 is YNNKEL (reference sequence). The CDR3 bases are TGTGCCAGCAGCCTCCAGCGGGGGCGGGACACCGGGGAGCTGTTTTTT. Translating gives CASSLQRGRDTGELFF.

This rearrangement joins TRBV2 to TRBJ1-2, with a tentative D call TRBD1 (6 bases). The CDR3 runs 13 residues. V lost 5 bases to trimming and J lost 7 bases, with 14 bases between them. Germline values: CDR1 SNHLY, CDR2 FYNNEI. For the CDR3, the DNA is TGTGCCAGCAGTCCCAGGGGTGCAAGTGGCTACACCTTC. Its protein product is CASSPRGASGYTF.

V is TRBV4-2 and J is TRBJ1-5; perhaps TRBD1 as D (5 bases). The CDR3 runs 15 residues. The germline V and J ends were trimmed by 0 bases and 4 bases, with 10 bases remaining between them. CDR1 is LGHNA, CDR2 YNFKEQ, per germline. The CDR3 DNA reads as TGTGCCAGCAGCCAAGATAGGCGGGGGAATCAGCCCCAGCATTTT. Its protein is CASSQDRRGNQPQHF.

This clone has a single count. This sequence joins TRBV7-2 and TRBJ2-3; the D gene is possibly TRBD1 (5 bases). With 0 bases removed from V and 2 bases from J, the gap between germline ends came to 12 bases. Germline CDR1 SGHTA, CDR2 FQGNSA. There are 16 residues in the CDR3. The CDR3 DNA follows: TGTGCCAGCAGCTTAGCGGGCGACAGTTCCACAGATACGCAGTATTTT. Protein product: CASSLAGDSSTDTQYF. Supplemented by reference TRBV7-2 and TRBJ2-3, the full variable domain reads GAGVSQSPSNKVTEKGKDVELRCDPISGHTALYWYRQSLGQGLEFLIYFQGNSAPDKSGLPSDRFSAERTGGSVSTLTIQRTQQEDSAVYLCASSLAGDSSTDTQYFGPGTRLTVL.

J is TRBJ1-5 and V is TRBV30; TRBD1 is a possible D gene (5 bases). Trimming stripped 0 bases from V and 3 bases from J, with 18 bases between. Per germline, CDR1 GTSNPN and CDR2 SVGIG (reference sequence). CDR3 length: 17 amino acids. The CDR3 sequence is CAWSVSNRQRYNQPQHF. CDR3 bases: TGTGCCTGGAGTGTCTCCAACAGACAGCGTTACAATCAGCCCCAGCATTTT.

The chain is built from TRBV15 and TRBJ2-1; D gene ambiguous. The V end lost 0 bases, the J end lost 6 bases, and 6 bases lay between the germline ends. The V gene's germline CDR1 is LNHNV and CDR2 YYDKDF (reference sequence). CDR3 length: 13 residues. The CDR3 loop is CATSRDISNEQFF. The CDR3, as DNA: TGTGCCACCAGCAGAGATATTAGCAATGAGCAGTTCTTC. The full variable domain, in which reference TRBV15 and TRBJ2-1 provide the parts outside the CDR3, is DAMVIQNPRYQVTQFGKPVTLSCSQTLNHNVMYWYQQKSSQAPKLLFHYYDKDFNNEADTPDNFQSRRPNTSFCFLDIRSPGLGDTAMYLCATSRDISNEQFFGPGTRLTVL.

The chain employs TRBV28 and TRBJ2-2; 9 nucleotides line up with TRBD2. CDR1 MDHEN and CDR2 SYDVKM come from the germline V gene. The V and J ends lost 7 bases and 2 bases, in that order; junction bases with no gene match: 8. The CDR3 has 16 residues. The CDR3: CASKTSGAINTGELFF. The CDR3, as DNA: TGTGCCAGCAAGACTAGCGGAGCGATCAACACCGGGGAGCTGTTTTTT.

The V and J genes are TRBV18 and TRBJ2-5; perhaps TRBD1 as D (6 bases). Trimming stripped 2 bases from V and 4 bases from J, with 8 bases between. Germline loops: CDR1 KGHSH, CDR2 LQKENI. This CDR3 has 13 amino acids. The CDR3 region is CASSPRGTETQYF. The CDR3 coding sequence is TGTGCCAGCTCACCAAGGGGGACAGAGACCCAGTACTTC.

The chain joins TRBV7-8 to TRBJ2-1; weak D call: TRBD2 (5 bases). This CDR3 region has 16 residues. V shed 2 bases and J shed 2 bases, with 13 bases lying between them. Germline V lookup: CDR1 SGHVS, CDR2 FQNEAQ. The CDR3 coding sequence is TGTGCCAGCAGCTTACGAGGGCAGAATGCCTACAATGAGCAGTTCTTC. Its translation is CASSLRGQNAYNEQFF.